This T cell receptor (beta chain) originates from a study of cytomegalovirus exposure and HLA in healthy donors. Only one count was recorded for this clone. Its cognate antigen is unknown. The germline gives CDR1 SNHLY, CDR2 FYNNEI. The J segment lost 4 bases and the V segment lost 0 bases, leaving 4 bases of the junction unmatched. This CDR3 region has 16 residues. Study-wide results and caveats: Researchers reported that a few CMV-associated chains were confirmed in vitro as CMV antigen-specific.

The table came from immunoSEQ multiplex PCR; TCRdb's copy has only in-frame clones and leaves some out. The table lists about 140,000 clones, roughly 86% of them singletons. The chain joins TRBV2 to TRBJ2-5, with 11 bases that match TRBD2. The receptor was isolated from a woman aged 30 to 39 in good health and CMV-seronegative. The sample consisted of PBMCs. The CDR3 DNA follows: TGTGCCAGCAGTGAAGCGTTAGCGGGGGGGCGAGAGACCCAGTACTTC. Translation: CASSEALAGGRETQYF.